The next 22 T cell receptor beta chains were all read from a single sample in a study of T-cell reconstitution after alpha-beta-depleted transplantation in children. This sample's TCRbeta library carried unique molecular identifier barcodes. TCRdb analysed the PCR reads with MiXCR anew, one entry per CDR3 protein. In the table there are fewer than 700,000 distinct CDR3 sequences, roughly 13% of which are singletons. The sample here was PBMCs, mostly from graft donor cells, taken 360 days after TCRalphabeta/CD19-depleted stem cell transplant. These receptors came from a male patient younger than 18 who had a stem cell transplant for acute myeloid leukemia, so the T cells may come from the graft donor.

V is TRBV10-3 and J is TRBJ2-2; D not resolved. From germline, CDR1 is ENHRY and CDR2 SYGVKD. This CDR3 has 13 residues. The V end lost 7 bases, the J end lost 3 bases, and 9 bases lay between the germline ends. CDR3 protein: CAIKGRDTGELFF. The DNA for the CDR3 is TGTGCCATCAAAGGACGGGACACCGGGGAGCTGTTTTTT.

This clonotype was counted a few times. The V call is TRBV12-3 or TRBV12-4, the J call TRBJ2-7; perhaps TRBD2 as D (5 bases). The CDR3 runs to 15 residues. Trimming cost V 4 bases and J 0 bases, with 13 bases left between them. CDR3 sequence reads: CASSYRLPSSYEQYF. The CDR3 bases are TGTGCCAGCAGTTACCGACTACCAAGCTCCTACGAGCAGTACTTC.

The CDR3 loop is CASSLDLGGDLYEQYF. The CDR3 DNA is TGTGCCAGCAGCTTAGATCTAGGGGGGGATCTCTACGAGCAGTACTTC. The rearrangement joins TRBV7-6 to TRBJ2-7; D possibly corresponds to TRBD2 (7 bases). V was clipped by 1 base and J by 3 bases, with 16 bases between them. The CDR3 totals 16 residues. The germline V gene encodes CDR1 SGHVS and CDR2 FNYEAQ.

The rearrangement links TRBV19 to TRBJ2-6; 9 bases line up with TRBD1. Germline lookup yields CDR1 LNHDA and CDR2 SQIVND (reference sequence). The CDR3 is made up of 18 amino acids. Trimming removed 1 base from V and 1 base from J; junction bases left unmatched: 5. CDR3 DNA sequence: TGTGCCAGTAGTATAGCAGGGGACAGGGTATCTGGGGCCAACGTCCTGACTTTC. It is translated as CASSIAGDRVSGANVLTF.

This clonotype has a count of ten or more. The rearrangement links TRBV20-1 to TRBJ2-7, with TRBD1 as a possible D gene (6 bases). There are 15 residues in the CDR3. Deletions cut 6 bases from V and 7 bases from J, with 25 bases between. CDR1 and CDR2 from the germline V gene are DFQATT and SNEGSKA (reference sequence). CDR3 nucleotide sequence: TGCAGTGCCCAAGACCACAGGGTAAATTTGGGAGAGCAGTACTTC. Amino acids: CSAQDHRVNLGEQYF.

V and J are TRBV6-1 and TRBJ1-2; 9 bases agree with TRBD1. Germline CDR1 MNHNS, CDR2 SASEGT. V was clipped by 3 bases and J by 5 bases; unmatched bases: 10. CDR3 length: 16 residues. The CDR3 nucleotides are TGTGCCAGCAGTGAGCGACAGGGGGGCCCGCCTTATGGCTACACCTTC. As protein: CASSERQGGPPYGYTF.

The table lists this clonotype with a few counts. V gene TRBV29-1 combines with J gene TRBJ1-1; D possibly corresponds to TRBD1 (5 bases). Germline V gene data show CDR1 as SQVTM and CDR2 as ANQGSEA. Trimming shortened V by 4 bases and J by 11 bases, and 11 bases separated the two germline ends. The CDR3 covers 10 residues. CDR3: CSVGGDRAFF. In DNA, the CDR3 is TGCAGCGTTGGGGGGGATCGGGCTTTCTTT.

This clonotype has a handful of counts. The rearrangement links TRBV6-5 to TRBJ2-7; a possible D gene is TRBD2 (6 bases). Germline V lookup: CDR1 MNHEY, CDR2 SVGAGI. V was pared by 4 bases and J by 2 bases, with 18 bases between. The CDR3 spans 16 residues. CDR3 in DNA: TGTGCCAGCAGTTTCCACGACCCGGCGGGGACCTACGAGCAGTACTTC. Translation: CASSFHDPAGTYEQYF.

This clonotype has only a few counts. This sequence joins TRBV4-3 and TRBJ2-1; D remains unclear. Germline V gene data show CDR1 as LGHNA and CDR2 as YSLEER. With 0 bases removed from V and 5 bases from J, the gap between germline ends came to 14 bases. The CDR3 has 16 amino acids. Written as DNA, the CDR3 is TGCGCCAGCAGCCAAGAACCGGCCACTCTCGACAATGAGCAGTTCTTC. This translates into CASSQEPATLDNEQFF.

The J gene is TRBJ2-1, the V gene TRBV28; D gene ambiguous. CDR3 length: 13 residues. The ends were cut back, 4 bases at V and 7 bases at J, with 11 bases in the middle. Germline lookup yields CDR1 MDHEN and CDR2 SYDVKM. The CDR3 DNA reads TGTGCCAGCAGTTACGAACTGCCAAATGAGCAGTTCTTC. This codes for CASSYELPNEQFF.

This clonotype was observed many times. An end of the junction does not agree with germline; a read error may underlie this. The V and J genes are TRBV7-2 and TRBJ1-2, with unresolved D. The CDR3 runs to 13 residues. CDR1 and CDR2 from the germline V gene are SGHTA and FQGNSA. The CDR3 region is CASSLAANYGYTF. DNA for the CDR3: TGTGCCAGCAGTTTAGCAGCTAACTATGGCTACACCTTC. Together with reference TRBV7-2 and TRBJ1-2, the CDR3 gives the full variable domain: GAGVSQSPSNKVTEKGKDVELRCDPISGHTALYWYRQSLGQGLEFLIYFQGNSAPDKSGLPSDRFSAERTGGSVSTLTIQRTQQEDSAVYLCASSLAANYGYTFGSGTRLTVV.

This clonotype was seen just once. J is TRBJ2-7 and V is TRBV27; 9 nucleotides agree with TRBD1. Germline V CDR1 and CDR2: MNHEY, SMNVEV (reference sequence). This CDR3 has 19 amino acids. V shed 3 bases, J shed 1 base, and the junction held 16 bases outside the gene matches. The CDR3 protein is CASSFRVLPGQGGSYEQYF. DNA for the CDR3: TGTGCCAGCAGTTTCCGCGTCCTCCCGGGACAGGGCGGGTCCTACGAGCAGTACTTC.

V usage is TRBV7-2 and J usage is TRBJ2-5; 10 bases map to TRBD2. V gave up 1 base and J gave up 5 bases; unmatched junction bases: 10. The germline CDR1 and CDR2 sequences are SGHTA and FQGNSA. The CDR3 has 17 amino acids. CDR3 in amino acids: CASSLGSLAGVIETQYF. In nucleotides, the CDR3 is TGTGCCAGCAGCTTAGGTAGTCTAGCGGGAGTGATTGAGACCCAGTACTTC.

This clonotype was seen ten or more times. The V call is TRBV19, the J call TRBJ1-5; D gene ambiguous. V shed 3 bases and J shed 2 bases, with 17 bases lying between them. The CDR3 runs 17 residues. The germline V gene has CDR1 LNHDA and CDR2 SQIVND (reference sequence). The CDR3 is CASSMFWRNSGNQPQHF. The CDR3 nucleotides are TGTGCCAGTAGTATGTTTTGGAGGAACTCCGGCAATCAGCCCCAGCATTTT.

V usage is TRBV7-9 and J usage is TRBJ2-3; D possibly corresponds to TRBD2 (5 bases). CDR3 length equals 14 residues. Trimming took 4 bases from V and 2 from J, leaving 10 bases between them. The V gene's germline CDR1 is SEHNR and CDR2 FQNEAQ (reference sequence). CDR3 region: CASSSTGITDTQYF. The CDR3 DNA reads TGTGCCAGCAGCTCCACGGGGATCACAGATACGCAGTATTTT.

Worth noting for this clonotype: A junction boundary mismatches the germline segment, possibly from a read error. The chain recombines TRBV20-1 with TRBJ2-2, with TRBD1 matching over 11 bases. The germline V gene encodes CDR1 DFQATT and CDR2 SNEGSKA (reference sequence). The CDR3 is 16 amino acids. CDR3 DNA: TGCTGTGCTAACCCGGACAGGGGGCGCAACACCGGGGAGCTGTTTTTT. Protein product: CCANPDRGRNTGELFF.

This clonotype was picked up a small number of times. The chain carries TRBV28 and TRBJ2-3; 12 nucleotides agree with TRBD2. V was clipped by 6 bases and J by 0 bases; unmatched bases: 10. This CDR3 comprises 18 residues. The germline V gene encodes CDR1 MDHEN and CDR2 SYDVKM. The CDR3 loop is CASSTIGLAGSSTDTQYF. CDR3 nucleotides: TGTGCCAGCAGCACGATCGGACTAGCGGGATCTAGCACAGATACGCAGTATTTT.

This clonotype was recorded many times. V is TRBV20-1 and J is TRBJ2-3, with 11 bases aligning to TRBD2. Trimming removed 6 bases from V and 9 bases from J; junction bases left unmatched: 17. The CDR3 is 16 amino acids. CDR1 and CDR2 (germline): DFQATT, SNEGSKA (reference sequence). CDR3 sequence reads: CSAFMTSGNGAATQYF. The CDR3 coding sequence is TGCAGTGCGTTTATGACTAGCGGGAATGGGGCGGCCACGCAGTATTTT.

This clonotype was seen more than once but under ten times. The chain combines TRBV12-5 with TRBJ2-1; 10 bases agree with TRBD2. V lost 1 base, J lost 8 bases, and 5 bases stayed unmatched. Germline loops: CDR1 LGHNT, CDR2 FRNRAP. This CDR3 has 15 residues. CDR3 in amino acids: CASGLATSGTYEQFF. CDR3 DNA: TGTGCTAGTGGTTTGGCCACTAGCGGGACTTATGAGCAGTTCTTC.

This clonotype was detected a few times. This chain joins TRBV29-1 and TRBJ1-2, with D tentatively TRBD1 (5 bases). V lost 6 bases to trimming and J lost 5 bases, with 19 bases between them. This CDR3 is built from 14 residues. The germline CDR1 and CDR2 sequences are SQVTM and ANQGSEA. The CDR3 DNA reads TGCAGCGTGGCCGGGACCGGCGACTTTTATGGCTACACCTTC. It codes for CSVAGTGDFYGYTF.

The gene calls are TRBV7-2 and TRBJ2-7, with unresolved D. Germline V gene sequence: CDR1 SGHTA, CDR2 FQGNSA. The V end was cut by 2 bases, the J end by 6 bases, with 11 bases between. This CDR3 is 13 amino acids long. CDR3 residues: CASSLPTRREQYF. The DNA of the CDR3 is TGTGCCAGCAGCTTACCCACGAGGCGCGAGCAGTACTTC.

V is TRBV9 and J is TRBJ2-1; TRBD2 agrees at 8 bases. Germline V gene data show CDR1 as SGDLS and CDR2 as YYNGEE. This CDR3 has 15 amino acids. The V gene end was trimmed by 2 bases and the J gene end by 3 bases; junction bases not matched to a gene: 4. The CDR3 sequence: CASSVVAGIYNEQFF. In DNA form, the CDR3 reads TGTGCCAGCAGCGTCGTAGCGGGGATCTACAATGAGCAGTTCTTC.